What follows are 32 T cell receptor beta chains derived from one specimen sequenced in a study of T cell repertoires in ileal Crohn's disease. Time point described: inflamed ileum from the surgical specimen. Sequencing used immunoSEQ multiplex PCR; TCRdb keeps in-frame clones, though not all of them. Among 1,700 or so clones listed, about 88% were seen once. The sample comprised ileal tissue. The receptors derive from an adult with Crohn's disease.

The genes are TRBV6-1 and TRBJ2-7; weak D call: TRBD1 (6 bases). CDR1 is MNHNS, CDR2 SASEGT, per germline. This CDR3 contains 14 residues. V was cut by 4 bases and J by 6 bases, with 16 bases left in between. The CDR3 spells CASSANRAESEQYF. CDR3 in DNA: TGTGCCAGCAGTGCGAACAGGGCCGAGTCCGAGCAGTACTTC.

The chain couples TRBV7-2 to TRBJ2-1; perhaps TRBD1 as D (9 bases). The germline gives CDR1 SGHTA, CDR2 FQGNSA. CDR3 size: 16 residues. The V end lost 8 bases, the J end lost 4 bases, and 21 bases lay between the germline ends. CDR3 sequence: CASGIAGTGIYNEQFF. The CDR3 coding sequence is TGTGCCAGCGGTATAGCGGGGACAGGGATTTACAATGAGCAGTTCTTC.

The chain joins TRBV28 to TRBJ2-3; D call uncertain. The germline gives CDR1 MDHEN, CDR2 SYDVKM. This CDR3 region has 13 residues. V dropped 8 bases and J dropped 5 bases, with 14 bases sitting between them. CDR3 protein: CASGLPPRDTQYF. The DNA for the CDR3 is TGTGCCAGCGGCCTACCCCCGAGAGATACGCAGTATTTT.

The chain joins TRBV14 to TRBJ2-7; TRBD2 is a possible D gene (5 bases). The germline V gene encodes CDR1 SGHDN and CDR2 FVKESK. The germline V and J ends were trimmed by 5 bases and 7 bases, with 18 bases remaining between them. The CDR3 runs 14 residues. CDR3 DNA: TGTGCCAGCAGCATGACGGGGTGGATGTCGGAGCAGTACTTC. Protein product: CASSMTGWMSEQYF.

V usage is TRBV19 and J usage is TRBJ1-1; tentative D call: TRBD1 (6 bases). CDR3 length: 14 residues. Germline lookup yields CDR1 LNHDA and CDR2 SQIVND (reference sequence). V was clipped by 7 bases and J by 2 bases, with 14 bases between them. The DNA for the CDR3 is TGTGCCAGTATGATACAGGGAGGCAACACTGAAGCTTTCTTT. This sequence encodes CASMIQGGNTEAFF.

This chain joins TRBV7-2 and TRBJ2-2; D unclear. Trimming removed 5 bases at V and 1 base at J, with 11 bases between. There are 15 residues in the CDR3. CDR1 and CDR2 from the germline V gene are SGHTA and FQGNSA. CDR3 residues: CASSPTAMNTGELFF. The CDR3 DNA reads as TGTGCCAGCAGCCCGACGGCTATGAACACCGGGGAGCTGTTTTTT.

The rearrangement uses TRBV6-6 and TRBJ2-1; TRBD2 aligns across 9 bases. Germline assignment: CDR1 MNHNY and CDR2 SVGAGI (reference sequence). Unmatched junction bases numbered 4, after V lost 6 bases and J lost 4 bases. This CDR3 is built from 14 residues. This CDR3 is CASSSSGTYNEQFF. CDR3 bases: TGTGCCAGCAGCTCTAGCGGGACTTACAATGAGCAGTTCTTC.

This chain joins TRBV7-2 and TRBJ2-1, with D perhaps TRBD1 or TRBD2 (6 bases each). Germline CDR1 is SGHTA and CDR2 is FQGNSA. The CDR3 runs 13 residues. Trimming cost V 0 bases and J 10 bases, with 10 bases left between them. For the CDR3, the DNA is TGTGCCAGCAGCTTAGCGCTCGGGGGCGAGCAGTTCTTC. Residues: CASSLALGGEQFF.

The rearrangement links TRBV7-3 to TRBJ2-1; D is possibly TRBD2 (7 bases). This CDR3 has 15 residues. Germline CDR1 reads SGHTA; CDR2 reads FQGTGA. V lost 5 bases and J 5 bases, leaving 16 bases between the germline ends. DNA for the CDR3: TGTGCCAGCAGCCAATCTAGGGGGGGACACAATGAGCAGTTCTTC. As protein: CASSQSRGGHNEQFF.

This sequence joins TRBV9 and TRBJ1-5; perhaps TRBD1 as D (6 bases). This CDR3 comprises 15 residues. From germline, CDR1 is SGDLS and CDR2 YYNGEE. The V end lost 4 bases, the J end lost 2 bases, and 13 bases lay between the germline ends. CDR3: CASSPGGGGNQPQHF. CDR3 bases: TGTGCCAGCAGCCCTGGGGGGGGCGGCAATCAGCCCCAGCATTTT.

The chain uses TRBV6-4 and TRBJ1-5; no clear D gene. This CDR3 is 12 amino acids long. Trimming removed 0 bases at V and 11 bases at J, with 8 bases between. Germline lookup yields CDR1 MRHNA and CDR2 SNTAGT. This CDR3 reads CASSDSSGAQHF. Here the CDR3 DNA reads TGTGCCAGCAGTGACTCTAGCGGAGCCCAGCATTTT.

This clone was seen more than once but under ten times. The chain joins TRBV27 to TRBJ2-1; 15 bases agree with TRBD2. V was clipped by 5 bases and J by 7 bases; unmatched bases: 9. The CDR3 consists of 17 residues. Per germline, CDR1 MNHEY and CDR2 SMNVEV (reference sequence). The CDR3 DNA reads as TGTGCCAGCAGTCGCCGGACTAGCGGGGGGGCTGAGAATGAGCAGTTCTTC. Translation: CASSRRTSGGAENEQFF.

V is TRBV4-3 and J is TRBJ2-1; D is perhaps TRBD2 (6 bases). This CDR3 contains 14 residues. The V end lost 0 bases, the J end lost 10 bases, and 13 bases lay between the germline ends. Germline CDR1 LGHNA, CDR2 YSLEER. CDR3 loop: CASSQDSLGREQFF. The CDR3 coding sequence is TGCGCCAGCAGCCAAGATTCCCTAGGGAGGGAGCAGTTCTTC.

This clone has just a few counts. The rearrangement uses TRBV5-1 and TRBJ2-3, with 9 bases fitting TRBD2. V lost 5 bases, J lost 0 bases, and 4 bases stayed unmatched. The germline CDR1 and CDR2 sequences are SGHRS and YFSETQ. This CDR3 comprises 15 residues. For the CDR3, the DNA is TGCGCCAGCAGGGCGACTAGCGGAAGCACAGATACGCAGTATTTT. This codes for CASRATSGSTDTQYF.

The rearrangement links TRBV28 to TRBJ1-5; 7 bases are shared with TRBD1. This CDR3 contains 13 residues. Germline trimming cut 6 bases from V and 5 bases from J; bases unmatched to any gene: 4. CDR1 is MDHEN, CDR2 SYDVKM, per germline. DNA of the CDR3: TGTGCCAGCAGACGACAGGGTGATCAGCCCCAGCATTTT. Translation gives CASRRQGDQPQHF.

The chain links TRBV5-1 to TRBJ1-1, with D uncertain. V lost 5 bases and J 8 bases, leaving 19 bases between the germline ends. Germline lookup yields CDR1 SGHRS and CDR2 YFSETQ. The CDR3 extends over 14 amino acids. The CDR3 reads CASSSQGGDREAFF. CDR3 nucleotides: TGCGCCAGCAGTTCCCAAGGCGGTGATCGAGAAGCTTTCTTT.

The rearrangement joins TRBV4-1 to TRBJ2-1; D perhaps matches TRBD2 (6 bases). This CDR3 contains 13 residues. Between the trimmed V and J ends, which lost 3 bases and 14 bases, there was a span of 17 bases. Germline loops: CDR1 MGHRA, CDR2 YSYEKL. As DNA, the CDR3 is TGCGCCAGCAGCCAGGCCCTAGCGTTTGAAGAGTTCTTC. Residues: CASSQALAFEEFF.

The chain has TRBV30 and TRBJ2-1; perhaps TRBD2 as D (7 bases). V lost 5 bases, J lost 2 bases, and 16 bases lay in between. From germline, CDR1 is GTSNPN and CDR2 SVGIG (reference sequence). The CDR3 is made up of 15 amino acids. CDR3 amino acids: CAWSRGLLAYNEQFF. CDR3 DNA sequence: TGTGCCTGGTCGCGGGGGCTCCTTGCCTACAATGAGCAGTTCTTC.

This rearrangement joins TRBV2 to TRBJ2-1; D unclear. CDR3 size: 11 residues. CDR1 is SNHLY, CDR2 FYNNEI, per germline. Trimming removed 5 bases from V and 3 bases from J, with 2 bases in between. The chain's CDR3 is CASSYYNEQFF. The CDR3 DNA reads as TGTGCCAGCAGTTACTACAATGAGCAGTTCTTC.

This sequence joins TRBV7-8 and TRBJ1-2; tentatively, D is TRBD1 (6 bases). Trimming pared 1 base from V and 7 bases from J, leaving 10 bases between. CDR1 SGHVS and CDR2 FQNEAQ come from the germline V gene. The CDR3 spans 13 residues. CDR3 sequence: CASSLVVGGGYTF. The CDR3 region has the DNA TGTGCCAGCAGCTTAGTTGTAGGGGGTGGCTACACCTTC.

CDR3 protein: CASSHRGGEGYTF. CDR3 DNA: TGTGCCAGCAGCCACAGGGGAGGAGAGGGCTACACCTTC. The chain employs TRBV11-2 and TRBJ1-2; 7 nucleotides line up with TRBD1. Trimming took 5 bases from V and 8 from J; bases not matched to a gene: 8. The CDR3 has 13 residues. Germline values: CDR1 SGHAT, CDR2 FQNNGV.

The chain has TRBV9 and TRBJ2-2; 8 positions agree with TRBD2. The V gene's germline CDR1 is SGDLS and CDR2 YYNGEE. The CDR3 covers 19 residues. The V gene end was trimmed by 4 bases and the J gene end by 7 bases; junction bases not matched to a gene: 21. The CDR3 here is CASSRASTSVEILGGELFF. CDR3 bases: TGTGCCAGCAGCCGAGCGTCGACTAGCGTCGAAATTTTAGGCGGGGAGCTGTTTTTT.

The rearrangement joins TRBV7-8 to TRBJ2-1; D is undetermined. Germline CDR1 SGHVS, CDR2 FQNEAQ. The ends were cut back, 2 bases at V and 7 bases at J, with 9 bases in the middle. The CDR3 sequence is 13 residues long. The CDR3 loop reads CASSLIWQNEQFF. The CDR3, as DNA: TGTGCCAGCAGCTTAATTTGGCAGAATGAGCAGTTCTTC.

J is TRBJ2-2 and V is TRBV28, with D perhaps matching TRBD1 or TRBD2 (5 bases each). The CDR3 totals 15 residues. Looked up from germline, CDR1 is MDHEN and CDR2 is SYDVKM. Trimming took off 6 bases at V and 7 bases at J, with 18 bases between the two ends. CDR3 loop: CASRTSRGSGGELFF. CDR3 coding DNA: TGTGCCAGCAGGACGAGCCGGGGCAGTGGCGGGGAGCTGTTTTTT.

V gene TRBV29-1 combines with J gene TRBJ2-5; D may be TRBD1 or TRBD2 (5 bases each). CDR1 is SQVTM, CDR2 ANQGSEA, per germline. V was shortened by 6 bases and J by 2 bases, with 10 bases between the two germline ends. This CDR3 spans 12 amino acids. CDR3 in DNA: TGCAGCGTCGGGGCCTCACAAGAGACCCAGTACTTC. It encodes CSVGASQETQYF.

The chain uses TRBV28 and TRBJ2-7; 8 nucleotides match TRBD2. Unmatched junction bases numbered 5, after V lost 5 bases and J lost 11 bases. The length of the CDR3 is 11 residues. Germline CDR1 reads MDHEN; CDR2 reads SYDVKM. CDR3 amino acids: CASSRGTSEYF. The CDR3, as DNA: TGTGCCAGCAGTAGGGGGACTAGTGAGTACTTC.

The chain couples TRBV15 to TRBJ2-5; D may be TRBD2 (6 bases). The CDR3 is 15 residues long. Germline CDR1 is LNHNV and CDR2 is YYDKDF (reference sequence). Deletions cut 0 bases from V and 2 bases from J, with 10 bases between. The CDR3 protein is CATSRDTSLQETQYF. CDR3 in DNA: TGTGCCACCAGCAGAGACACTAGCCTTCAAGAGACCCAGTACTTC.

The chain employs TRBV4-3 and TRBJ2-3; weak D call: TRBD2 (6 bases). The CDR3 loop spans 13 amino acids. From germline, CDR1 is LGHNA and CDR2 YSLEER. Trimming removed 5 bases from V and 6 bases from J, with 12 bases in between. CDR3: CASSAGSRDTQYF. DNA for the CDR3: TGCGCCAGCAGCGCGGGGTCACGGGATACGCAGTATTTT.

CDR3 DNA: TGTGCCGTCCAGTCGAGACCGGGGCTGAACACCGGGGAGCTGTTTTTT. As protein: CAVQSRPGLNTGELFF. The chain recombines TRBV19 with TRBJ2-2; tentatively, D is TRBD1 or TRBD2 (5 bases each). The V and J ends lost 11 bases and 1 base respectively, with 20 bases between them. The CDR3 has 16 residues. CDR1 is LNHDA, CDR2 SQIVND, per germline (reference sequence).

The rearrangement uses TRBV4-3 and TRBJ1-1; a weak D match, TRBD1 (6 bases). The CDR3 length is 15 residues. Trimming took off 1 base at V and 2 bases at J, with 11 bases between the two ends. Germline V gene data show CDR1 as LGHNA and CDR2 as YSLEER. CDR3 sequence: CASSQGGQFNTEAFF. The CDR3 DNA sequence: TGCGCCAGCAGCCAAGGCGGACAGTTTAACACTGAAGCTTTCTTT.

The chain joins TRBV5-1 to TRBJ1-1; 8 bases map to TRBD1. The CDR3 has 15 amino acids. Germline CDR1 reads SGHRS; CDR2 reads YFSETQ. V shed 4 bases and J 4 bases; nucleotides not matched to a gene: 9. CDR3 region: CASSPRSDRATEAFF. CDR3 sequence (DNA): TGCGCCAGCAGCCCCCGCTCGGACAGGGCCACTGAAGCTTTCTTT.

The CDR3 protein is CASNAYSNQPQHF. The CDR3 nucleotides read TGTGCCAGTAACGCGTATAGCAATCAGCCCCAGCATTTT. The V and J genes are TRBV19 and TRBJ1-5; D ambiguous. Germline CDR1 and CDR2: LNHDA and SQIVND (reference sequence). The CDR3 sequence is 13 residues long. Trimming took 7 bases from V and 0 from J, leaving 7 bases between them.